The 9 T cell receptor beta chains given below trace back to one sample, sequenced in a study of T cells after yellow fever vaccination. TCRdb reprocessed the 5' RACE reads via MiXCR and lists one record per CDR3 protein. The data contain some 300,000 distinct CDR3 sequences, approximately 8% of them singletons. The sequencing used CD4+ T cells sorted from PBMCs, collected 5 days after the yellow fever booster vaccination. All receptors derive from a man younger than 30 who received the YFV17D yellow fever vaccine.

This chain uses TRBV7-9 with TRBJ2-3; 7 positions match TRBD1. Per germline, CDR1 SEHNR and CDR2 FQNEAQ (reference sequence). CDR3 length: 17 amino acids. V was clipped by 5 bases and J by 3 bases; unmatched bases: 14. Here the CDR3 DNA reads TGTGCCAGCAGCCCAGAGCCCCCGGACAGGTTGACAGATACGCAGTATTTT. It translates to CASSPEPPDRLTDTQYF.

CDR3 sequence (DNA): TGCGCCAGCAGCCTGCGTGTAGAGAATGAAAAACTGTTTTTT. Encoded protein: CASSLRVENEKLFF. V and J are TRBV4-3 and TRBJ1-4; no clear D. Per the germline V gene, CDR1 is LGHNA and CDR2 is YSLEER. Between the trimmed V and J ends, which lost 4 bases and 5 bases, there was a span of 11 bases. The CDR3 runs to 14 residues.

V gene TRBV10-3 combines with J gene TRBJ2-5, with D possibly matching TRBD2 (5 bases). Trimming removed 4 bases at V and 4 bases at J, with 19 bases between. Germline V gene sequence: CDR1 ENHRY, CDR2 SYGVKD. CDR3 length: 16 amino acids. The CDR3 loop is CAISAKMTLGRETQYF. CDR3 in DNA: TGTGCCATCAGTGCCAAGATGACCCTGGGGAGAGAGACCCAGTACTTC.

In its sample, this clonotype was seen once. One base away lies a much larger clone, so this may be a sequencing read error. This chain connects TRBV5-1 to TRBJ2-1; no firm D call. V lost 4 bases and J lost 2, with 13 bases in between. The germline CDR1 and CDR2 sequences are SGHRS and YFSETQ. The CDR3 sequence is 15 residues long. In DNA, the CDR3 is TGCGCCAGCAGCCGAAAGGATCCTGCCTACAATGAGCAGTTCTTC. Its translation is CASSRKDPAYNEQFF.

This clonotype was found many times. V gene TRBV7-3 combines with J gene TRBJ2-5; D is unclear. The CDR3 runs to 13 residues. The V end lost 4 bases, the J end lost 5 bases, and 11 bases lay between the germline ends. CDR1 and CDR2 (germline): SGHTA, FQGTGA. CDR3 region: CASSSTSGETQYF. Here the CDR3 DNA reads TGTGCCAGCAGCTCCACGTCCGGGGAGACCCAGTACTTC.

This rearrangement joins TRBV6-5 to TRBJ2-7; D is possibly TRBD2 (5 bases). The CDR3 spans 13 residues. Germline V gene data show CDR1 as MNHEY and CDR2 as SVGAGI. V was clipped by 6 bases and J by 7 bases, with 16 bases between them. The CDR3 sequence: CASSPRDFSEQYF. The DNA of the CDR3 is TGTGCCAGCAGCCCCCGGGATTTTTCAGAGCAGTACTTC.

This clonotype was observed a few times. V is TRBV6-1 and J is TRBJ1-5; D gene unclear. The CDR3 totals 15 residues. CDR1 is MNHNS, CDR2 SASEGT, per germline. V shed 3 bases and J shed 7 bases, with 16 bases lying between them. The CDR3, as DNA: TGTGCCAGCAGTGATTATTTCCCTGTGAACCAGCCCCAGCATTTT. Its translation is CASSDYFPVNQPQHF.

This chain uses TRBV7-2 with TRBJ2-3; a possible D gene is TRBD2 (6 bases). The V end was cut by 2 bases, the J end by 3 bases, with 18 bases between. The CDR3 has 17 amino acids. Germline lookup yields CDR1 SGHTA and CDR2 FQGNSA. The CDR3 loop reads CASSLFPGGAGTDTQYF. Here the CDR3 DNA reads TGTGCCAGCAGCTTATTCCCCGGCGGGGCCGGGACAGATACGCAGTATTTT.

This clonotype was seen repeatedly, ten times or more. The gene calls are TRBV19 and TRBJ2-1; 7 bases fit TRBD2. Germline lookup yields CDR1 LNHDA and CDR2 SQIVND (reference sequence). V was pared by 7 bases and J by 4 bases, with 4 bases of the junction left unmatched. The CDR3 totals 13 residues. The CDR3 sequence: CASMGGSYNEQFF. CDR3 coding DNA: TGTGCCAGTATGGGGGGGTCGTACAATGAGCAGTTCTTC. The whole variable domain, filled in from reference TRBV19 and TRBJ2-1, reads DGGITQSPKYLFRKEGQNVTLSCEQNLNHDAMYWYRQDPGQGLRLIYYSQIVNDFQKGDIAEGYSVSREKKESFPLTVTSAQKNPTAFYLCASMGGSYNEQFFGPGTRLTVL.